The sequence of this TCR beta chain was determined in a study of T cell responses to AZD1222 COVID-19 vaccine. There are 13 residues in the CDR3. The germline V gene encodes CDR1 SGDLS and CDR2 YYNGEE. V was cut by 0 bases and J by 5 bases, with 6 bases left in between. Second-dose timings of about 4 or about 12 weeks were pooled. This clone was detected once. No antigen is known for it. Measured with immunoSEQ multiplex PCR; TCRdb has only the in-frame clones, and not every one. The sample lists under 200,000 clones, around 89% occurring once. Study-level findings and limits: White British ancestry dominated among donors, who included more females, and clonal diversity was possibly underestimated. Spike was spanned by vaccine-associated CD4 TCRs, with dominance at 160-218 and 743-854. Seropositive at baseline were only five or six AZD1222 recipients.

This rearrangement joins TRBV9 to TRBJ1-5; D is uncertain. Sequenced here: peripheral blood, sampled 28 days after the second AZD1222 dose. This TCR was recovered from an adult who received the AZD1222 COVID-19 vaccine. The DNA for the CDR3 is TGTGCCAGCAGCGTAGACGGAGATCAGCCCCAGCATTTT. It specifies CASSVDGDQPQHF.